This T cell receptor (beta chain) was profiled in a study of prognosis after radiotherapy for stage I lung cancer. Genomic DNA served as the source from which two-round multiplex PCR generated TCR beta CDR3 amplicons. The first PCR round targeted every TRBV and TRBJ gene with specific primers. TCRdb redid the calling of the multiplex PCR reads with MiXCR, one entry per CDR3 protein. Altogether roughly 27,000 distinct CDR3 sequences are present, around 42% being singletons, with the ten largest covering about 15%. This clonotype has ten or more counts. The germline V gene encodes CDR1 LNHDA and CDR2 SQIVND (reference sequence). The CDR3 consists of 14 residues. Unmatched junction bases numbered 4, after V lost 5 bases and J lost 7 bases.

This clonotype was obtained from a donor over 45 with non-small cell lung cancer. The chain couples TRBV19 to TRBJ1-4; 10 bases align to TRBD1. The sample was PBMCs, taken before or after stereotactic body radiation therapy (not recorded which). CDR3 protein: CASSPGQGSEKLFF. For the CDR3, the DNA is TGTGCCAGTAGTCCGGGACAGGGGAGTGAAAAACTGTTTTTT.